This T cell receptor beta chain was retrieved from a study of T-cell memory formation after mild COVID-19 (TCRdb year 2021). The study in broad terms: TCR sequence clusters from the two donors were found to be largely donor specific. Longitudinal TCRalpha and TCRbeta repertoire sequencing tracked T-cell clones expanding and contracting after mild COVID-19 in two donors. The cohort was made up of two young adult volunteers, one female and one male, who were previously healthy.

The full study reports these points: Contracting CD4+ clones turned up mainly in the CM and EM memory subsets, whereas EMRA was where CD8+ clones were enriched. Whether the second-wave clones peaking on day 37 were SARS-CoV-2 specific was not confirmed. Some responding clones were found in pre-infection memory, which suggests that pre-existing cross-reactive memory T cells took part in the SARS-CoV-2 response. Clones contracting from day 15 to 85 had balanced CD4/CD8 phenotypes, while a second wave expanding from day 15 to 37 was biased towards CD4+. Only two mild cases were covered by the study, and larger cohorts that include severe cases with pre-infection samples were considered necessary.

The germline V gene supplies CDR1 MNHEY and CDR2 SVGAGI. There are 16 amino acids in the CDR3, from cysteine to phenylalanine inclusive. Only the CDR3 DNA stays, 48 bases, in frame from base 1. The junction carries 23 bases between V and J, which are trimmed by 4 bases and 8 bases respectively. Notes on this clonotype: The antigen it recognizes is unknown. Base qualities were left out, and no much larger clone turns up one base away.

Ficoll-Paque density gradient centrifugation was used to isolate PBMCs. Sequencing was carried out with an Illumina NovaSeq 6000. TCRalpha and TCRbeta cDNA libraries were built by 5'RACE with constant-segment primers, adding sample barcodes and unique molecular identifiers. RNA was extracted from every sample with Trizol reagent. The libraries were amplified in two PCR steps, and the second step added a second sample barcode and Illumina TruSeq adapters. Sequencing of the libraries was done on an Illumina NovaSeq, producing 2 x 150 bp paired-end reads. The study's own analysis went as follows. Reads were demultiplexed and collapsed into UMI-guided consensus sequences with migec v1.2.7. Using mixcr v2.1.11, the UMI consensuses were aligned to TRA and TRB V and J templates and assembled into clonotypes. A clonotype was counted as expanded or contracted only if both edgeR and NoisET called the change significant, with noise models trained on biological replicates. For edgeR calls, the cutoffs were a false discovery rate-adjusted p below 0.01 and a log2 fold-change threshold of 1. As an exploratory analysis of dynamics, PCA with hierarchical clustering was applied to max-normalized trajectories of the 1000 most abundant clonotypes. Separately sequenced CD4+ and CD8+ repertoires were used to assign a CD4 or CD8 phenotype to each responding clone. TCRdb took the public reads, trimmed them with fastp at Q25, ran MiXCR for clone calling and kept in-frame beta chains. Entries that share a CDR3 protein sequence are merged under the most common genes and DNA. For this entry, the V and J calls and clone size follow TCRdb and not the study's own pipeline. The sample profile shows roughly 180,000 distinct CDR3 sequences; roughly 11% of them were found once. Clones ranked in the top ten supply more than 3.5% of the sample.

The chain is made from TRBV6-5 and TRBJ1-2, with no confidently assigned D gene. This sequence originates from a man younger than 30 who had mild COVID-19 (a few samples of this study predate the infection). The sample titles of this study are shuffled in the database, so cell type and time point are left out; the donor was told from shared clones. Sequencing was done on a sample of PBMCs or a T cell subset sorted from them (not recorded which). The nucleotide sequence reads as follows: TGTGCCAGCAGTTCTCGGGAAGGACCTGGCCGAAGCGGCTACACCTTC. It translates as CASSSREGPGRSGYTF.